A selection of T cell receptor beta chains follows, all from one sample in a study of cytomegalovirus exposure and HLA in healthy donors. TCRdb's copy holds only in-frame clones and misses some; the assay was immunoSEQ multiplex PCR. The data show under 300,000 clones, about 86% seen once. Sequenced sample: PBMCs. The receptor source for this set is a woman younger than 35 in good health and CMV-seronegative. Both conserved end residues are part of each CDR3. Fields, in order: clone size, J gene, D gene, V gene, CDR3 protein, CDR3 DNA. A D gene is named only where the DNA matches it firmly. Rows may omit the clone size; those that give it use once, few, many or a size class.

. | TRBJ1-2 | . | TRBV4-1 | CASSQEGRGYGYTF | TGCGCCAGCAGCCAGGAAGGTAGGGGGTATGGCTACACCTTC
. | TRBJ2-2 | TRBD1 | TRBV7-6 | CASSPTWGTDTGELFF | TGTGCCAGCAGCCCAACCTGGGGGACAGACACCGGGGAGCTGTTTTTT
few | TRBJ1-2 | TRBD1 | TRBV7-8 | CASSLERTGTYGYTF | TGTGCCAGCAGCTTAGAGAGGACAGGGACCTATGGCTACACCTTC
. | TRBJ2-7 | TRBD1 | TRBV6-6 | CASSYRDSFHEQYF | TGTGCCAGCAGTTACCGGGACAGCTTCCACGAGCAGTACTTC
. | TRBJ2-1 | TRBD2 | TRBV19 | CASKGGRAQYNEQFF | TGTGCCAGTAAGGGCGGGAGGGCCCAGTACAATGAGCAGTTCTTC
. | TRBJ2-2 | . | TRBV18 | CASTRESNTGELFF | TGTGCCAGCACTCGGGAGTCAAACACCGGGGAGCTGTTTTTT
. | TRBJ1-2 | . | TRBV4-1 | CASSQEGGKSYTF | TGCGCCAGCAGCCAAGAGGGGGGGAAGAGCTACACCTTC
. | TRBJ1-2 | TRBD1 | TRBV4-1 | CASSQDSGTANYGYTF | TGCGCCAGCAGCCAAGATTCGGGGACAGCTAACTATGGCTACACCTTC
. | TRBJ1-1 | . | TRBV6-5 | CASSSSASEAFF | TGTGCCAGCAGTTCCAGTGCCAGTGAAGCTTTCTTT
. | TRBJ1-5 | TRBD1 | TRBV6-5 | CASSYAQGGQPQHF | TGTGCCAGCAGTTACGCGCAGGGGGGTCAGCCCCAGCATTTT
. | TRBJ1-1 | . | TRBV5-1 | CASSYQGEGGEAFF | TGCGCCAGCAGCTACCAAGGGGAGGGGGGTGAAGCTTTCTTT
. | TRBJ1-4 | . | TRBV29-1 | CSVQVIGSEKLFF | TGCAGCGTTCAGGTGATCGGGAGCGAAAAACTGTTTTTT
. | TRBJ2-7 | TRBD1 | TRBV13 | CASSPKGTGAYEQYF | TGTGCCAGCAGCCCCAAGGGGACAGGAGCCTACGAGCAGTACTTC
few | TRBJ1-5 | . | TRBV9 | CASSVGYRGPRSNQPQHF | TGTGCCAGCAGCGTAGGTTATCGTGGGCCGCGTAGCAATCAGCCCCAGCATTTT
. | TRBJ2-6 | . | TRBV30 | CAWSLSGAGANVLTF | TGTGCCTGGAGTCTATCGGGGGCTGGGGCCAACGTCCTGACTTTC
many | TRBJ1-2 | . | TRBV27 | CASSSYVAAKGYTF | TGTGCCAGCAGCTCTTATGTGGCCGCCAAAGGCTACACCTTC
. | TRBJ2-7 | TRBD1 | TRBV29-1 | CSVPGTGIYEQYF | TGCAGCGTTCCCGGGACAGGCATCTACGAGCAGTACTTC